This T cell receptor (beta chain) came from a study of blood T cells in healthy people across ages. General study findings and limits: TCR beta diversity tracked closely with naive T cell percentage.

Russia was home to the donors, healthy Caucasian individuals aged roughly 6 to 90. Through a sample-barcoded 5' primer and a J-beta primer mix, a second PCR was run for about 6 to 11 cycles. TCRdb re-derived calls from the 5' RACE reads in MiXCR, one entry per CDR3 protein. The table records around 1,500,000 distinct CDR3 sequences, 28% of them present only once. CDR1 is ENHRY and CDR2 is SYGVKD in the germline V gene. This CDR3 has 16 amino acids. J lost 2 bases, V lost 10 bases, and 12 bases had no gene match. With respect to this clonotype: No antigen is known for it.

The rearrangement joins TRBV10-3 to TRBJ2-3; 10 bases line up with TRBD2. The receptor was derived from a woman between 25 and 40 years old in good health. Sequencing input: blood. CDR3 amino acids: CARGAGGECFTDTQYF. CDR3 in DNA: TGTGCCAGGGGAGCGGGGGGGGAGTGTTTCACAGATACGCAGTATTTT.